The clone carrying this T cell receptor beta chain has just a few counts. Authors' processing steps: Estimates of nucleated cell counts were drawn from the amplification of reference gene primers. The data were produced by immunoSEQ multiplex PCR, yet TCRdb's version contains in-frame clones alone and is incomplete. D and trimming were read from the DNA, whereas the V and J calls and clone size are those reported in that table. The sample shows just under 30,000 clones, over 70% of them seen only once. The source of the sample is a study of blood T cell repertoires in COVID-19. Study-level information: Material from acute and convalescent COVID-19 was sourced from the United States, Italy and Spain. Sources were T cells, B-cell-depleted T cells, or PBMCs; the material itself was cDNA or gDNA.

The TCR originated in a woman aged 70 to 79 with acute or convalescent COVID-19. Sequencing was done on a sample of peripheral blood.

CDR3 nucleotides: TGCGCCAGCAGCCCTAGACTAGCGGAGAATGAAGAGACCCAGTACTTC. Translation: CASSPRLAENEETQYF. The J gene is TRBJ2-5, the V gene TRBV4-1; TRBD2 matches 9 bases. The CDR3 sequence is 16 residues long. The V segment lost 4 bases and the J segment 3 bases; nucleotides outside the gene matches: 9. The germline V gene encodes CDR1 MGHRA and CDR2 YSYEKL.